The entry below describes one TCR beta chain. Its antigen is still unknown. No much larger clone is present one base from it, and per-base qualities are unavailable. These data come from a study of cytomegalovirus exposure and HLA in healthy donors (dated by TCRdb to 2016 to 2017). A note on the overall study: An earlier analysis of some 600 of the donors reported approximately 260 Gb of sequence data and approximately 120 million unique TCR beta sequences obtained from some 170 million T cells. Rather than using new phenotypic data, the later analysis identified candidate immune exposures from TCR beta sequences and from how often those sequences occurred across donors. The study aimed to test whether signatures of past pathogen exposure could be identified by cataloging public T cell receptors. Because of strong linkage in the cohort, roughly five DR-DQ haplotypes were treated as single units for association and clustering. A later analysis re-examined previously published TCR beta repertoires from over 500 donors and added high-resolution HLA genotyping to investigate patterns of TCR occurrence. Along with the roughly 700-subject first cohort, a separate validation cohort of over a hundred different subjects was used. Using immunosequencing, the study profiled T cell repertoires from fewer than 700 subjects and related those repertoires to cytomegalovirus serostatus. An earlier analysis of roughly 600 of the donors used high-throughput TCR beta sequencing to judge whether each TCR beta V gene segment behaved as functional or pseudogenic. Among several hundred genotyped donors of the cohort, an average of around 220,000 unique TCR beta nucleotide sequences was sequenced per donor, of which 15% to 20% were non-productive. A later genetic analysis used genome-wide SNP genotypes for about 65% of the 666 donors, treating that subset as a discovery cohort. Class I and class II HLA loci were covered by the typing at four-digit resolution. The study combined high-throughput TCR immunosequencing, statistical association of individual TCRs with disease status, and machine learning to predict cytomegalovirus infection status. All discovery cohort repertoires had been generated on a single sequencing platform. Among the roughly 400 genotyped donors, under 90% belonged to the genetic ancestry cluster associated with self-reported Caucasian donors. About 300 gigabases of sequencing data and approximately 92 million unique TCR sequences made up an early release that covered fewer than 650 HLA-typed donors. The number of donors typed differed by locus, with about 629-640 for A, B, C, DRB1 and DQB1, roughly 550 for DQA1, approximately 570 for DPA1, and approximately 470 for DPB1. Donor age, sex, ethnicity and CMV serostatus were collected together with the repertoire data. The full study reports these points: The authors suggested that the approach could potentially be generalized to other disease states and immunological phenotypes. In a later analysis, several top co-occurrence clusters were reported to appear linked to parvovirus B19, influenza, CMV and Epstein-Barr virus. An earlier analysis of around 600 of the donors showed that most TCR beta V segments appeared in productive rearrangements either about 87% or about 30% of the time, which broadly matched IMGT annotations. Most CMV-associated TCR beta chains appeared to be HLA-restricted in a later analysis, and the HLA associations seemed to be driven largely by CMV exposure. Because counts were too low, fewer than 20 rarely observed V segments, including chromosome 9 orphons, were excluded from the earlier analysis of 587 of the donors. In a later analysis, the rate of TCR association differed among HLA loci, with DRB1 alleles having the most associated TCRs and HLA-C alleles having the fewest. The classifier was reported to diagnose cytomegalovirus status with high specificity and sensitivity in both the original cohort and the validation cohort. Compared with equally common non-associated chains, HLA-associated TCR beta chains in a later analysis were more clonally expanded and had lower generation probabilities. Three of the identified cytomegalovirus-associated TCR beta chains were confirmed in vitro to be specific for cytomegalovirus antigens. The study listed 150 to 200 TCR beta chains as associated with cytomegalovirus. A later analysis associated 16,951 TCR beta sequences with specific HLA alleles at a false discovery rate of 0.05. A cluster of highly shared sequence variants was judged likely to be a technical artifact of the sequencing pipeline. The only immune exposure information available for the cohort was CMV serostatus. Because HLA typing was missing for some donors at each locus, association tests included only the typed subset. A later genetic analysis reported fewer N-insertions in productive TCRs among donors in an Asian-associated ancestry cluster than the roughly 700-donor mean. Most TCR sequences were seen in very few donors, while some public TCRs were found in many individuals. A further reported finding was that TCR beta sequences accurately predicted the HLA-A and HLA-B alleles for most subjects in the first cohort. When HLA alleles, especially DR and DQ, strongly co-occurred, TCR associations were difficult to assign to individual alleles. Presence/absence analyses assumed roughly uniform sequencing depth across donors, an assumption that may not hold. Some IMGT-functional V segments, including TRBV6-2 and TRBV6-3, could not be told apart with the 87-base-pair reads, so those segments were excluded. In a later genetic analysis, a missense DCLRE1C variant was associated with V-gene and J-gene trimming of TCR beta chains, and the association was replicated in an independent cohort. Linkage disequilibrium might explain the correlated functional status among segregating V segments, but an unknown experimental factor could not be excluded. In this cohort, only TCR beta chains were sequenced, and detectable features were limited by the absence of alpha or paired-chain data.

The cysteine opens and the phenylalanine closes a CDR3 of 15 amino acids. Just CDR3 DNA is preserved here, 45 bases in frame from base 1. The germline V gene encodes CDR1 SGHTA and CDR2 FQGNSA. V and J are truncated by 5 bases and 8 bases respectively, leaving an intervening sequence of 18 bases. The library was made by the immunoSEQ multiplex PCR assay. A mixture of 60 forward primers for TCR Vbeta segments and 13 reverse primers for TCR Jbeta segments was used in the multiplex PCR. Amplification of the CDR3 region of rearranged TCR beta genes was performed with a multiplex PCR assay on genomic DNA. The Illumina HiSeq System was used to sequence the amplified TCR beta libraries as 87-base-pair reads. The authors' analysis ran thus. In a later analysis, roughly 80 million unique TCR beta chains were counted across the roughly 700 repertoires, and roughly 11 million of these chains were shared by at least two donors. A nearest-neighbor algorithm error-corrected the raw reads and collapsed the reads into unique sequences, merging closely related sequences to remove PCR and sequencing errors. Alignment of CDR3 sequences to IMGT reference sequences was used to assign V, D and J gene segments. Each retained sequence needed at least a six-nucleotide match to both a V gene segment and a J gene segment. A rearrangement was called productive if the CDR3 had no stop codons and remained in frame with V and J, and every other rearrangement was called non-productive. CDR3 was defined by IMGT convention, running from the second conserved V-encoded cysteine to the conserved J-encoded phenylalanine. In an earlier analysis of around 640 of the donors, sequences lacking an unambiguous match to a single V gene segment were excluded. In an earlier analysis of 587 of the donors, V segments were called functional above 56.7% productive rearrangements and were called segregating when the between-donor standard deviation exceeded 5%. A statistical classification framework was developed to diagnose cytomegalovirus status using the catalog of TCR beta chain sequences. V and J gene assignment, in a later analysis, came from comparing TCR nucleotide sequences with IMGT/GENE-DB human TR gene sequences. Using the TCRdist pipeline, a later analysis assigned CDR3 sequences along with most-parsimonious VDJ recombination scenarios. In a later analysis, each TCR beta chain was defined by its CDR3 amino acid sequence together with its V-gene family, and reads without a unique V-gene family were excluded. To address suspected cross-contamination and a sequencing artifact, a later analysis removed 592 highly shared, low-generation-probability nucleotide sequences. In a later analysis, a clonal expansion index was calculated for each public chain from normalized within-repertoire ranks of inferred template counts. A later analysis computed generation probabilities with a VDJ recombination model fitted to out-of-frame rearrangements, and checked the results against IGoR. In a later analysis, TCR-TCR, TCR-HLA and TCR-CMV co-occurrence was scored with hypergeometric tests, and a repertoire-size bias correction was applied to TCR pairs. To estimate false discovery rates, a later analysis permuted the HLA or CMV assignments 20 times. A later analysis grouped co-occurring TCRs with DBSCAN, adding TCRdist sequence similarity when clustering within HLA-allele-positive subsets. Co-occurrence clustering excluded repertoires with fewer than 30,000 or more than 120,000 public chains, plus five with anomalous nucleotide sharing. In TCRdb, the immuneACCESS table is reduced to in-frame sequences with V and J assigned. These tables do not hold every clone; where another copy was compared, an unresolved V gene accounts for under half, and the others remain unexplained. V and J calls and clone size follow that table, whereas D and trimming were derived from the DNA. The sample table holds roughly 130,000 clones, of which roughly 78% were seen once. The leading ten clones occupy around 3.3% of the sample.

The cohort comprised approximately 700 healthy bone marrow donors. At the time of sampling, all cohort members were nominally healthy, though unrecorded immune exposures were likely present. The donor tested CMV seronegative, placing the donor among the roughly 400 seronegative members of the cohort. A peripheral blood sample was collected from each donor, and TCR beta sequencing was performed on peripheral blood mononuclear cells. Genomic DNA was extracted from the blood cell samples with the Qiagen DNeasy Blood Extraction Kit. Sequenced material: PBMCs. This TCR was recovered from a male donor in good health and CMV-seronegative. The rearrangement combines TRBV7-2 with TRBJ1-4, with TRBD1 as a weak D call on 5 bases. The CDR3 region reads CASSPPQGLGEKLFF. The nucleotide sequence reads TGTGCCAGCAGCCCGCCCCAGGGTTTGGGCGAAAAACTGTTTTTT. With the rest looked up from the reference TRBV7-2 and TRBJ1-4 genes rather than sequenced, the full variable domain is GAGVSQSPSNKVTEKGKDVELRCDPISGHTALYWYRQSLGQGLEFLIYFQGNSAPDKSGLPSDRFSAERTGGSVSTLTIQRTQQEDSAVYLCASSPPQGLGEKLFFGSGTQLSVL.